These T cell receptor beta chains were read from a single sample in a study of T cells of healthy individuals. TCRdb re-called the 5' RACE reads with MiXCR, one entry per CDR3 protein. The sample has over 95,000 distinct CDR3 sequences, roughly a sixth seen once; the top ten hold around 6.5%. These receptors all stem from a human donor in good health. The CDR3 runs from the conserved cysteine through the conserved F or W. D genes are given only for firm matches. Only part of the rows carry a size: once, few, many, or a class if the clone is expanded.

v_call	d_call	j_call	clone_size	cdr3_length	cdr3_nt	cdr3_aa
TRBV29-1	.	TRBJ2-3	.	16	TGCAGCGTTGGATCCCTCAGGAATCTGGTCACAGATACGCAGTATTTT	CSVGSLRNLVTDTQYF
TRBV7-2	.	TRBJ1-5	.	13	TGTGCCAGCAGCTTACTGACGCAGCAGCCCCAGCATTTT	CASSLLTQQPQHF
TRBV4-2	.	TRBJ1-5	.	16	TGTGCCAGCAGCCAAGATAGTGCAGGAAGCAATCAGCCCCAGCATTTT	CASSQDSAGSNQPQHF
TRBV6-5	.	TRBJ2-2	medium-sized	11	TGTGCCAGCAGTTACGCCGGGGAGCTGTTTTTT	CASSYAGELFF
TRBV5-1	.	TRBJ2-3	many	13	TGCGCCAGCAGCCGCGTAGTGGCAGATACGCAGTATTTT	CASSRVVADTQYF
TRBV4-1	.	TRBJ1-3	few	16	TGCGCCAGCAGCGGGCGCGGGGGGTTTTCTGGAAACACCATATATTTT	CASSGRGGFSGNTIYF
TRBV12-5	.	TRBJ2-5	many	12	TGTGCTTCCCAGGGGTTTCAAGAGACCCAGTACTTC	CASQGFQETQYF
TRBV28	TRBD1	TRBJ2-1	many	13	TGTGCCAGCAGGGCAGGGGGTTACAATGAGCAGTTCTTC	CASRAGGYNEQFF
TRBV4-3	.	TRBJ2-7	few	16	TGCGCCAGCAGCCAAGAACTAGGGGGGGGCGGGTACGAGCAGTACTTC	CASSQELGGGGYEQYF
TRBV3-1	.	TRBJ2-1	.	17	TGTGCCAGCAGCCCGCCCCGAACTAGTCTTGCTTACAATGAGCAGTTCTTC	CASSPPRTSLAYNEQFF
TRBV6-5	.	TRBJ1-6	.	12	TGTGCCAGCAGTTACAGGCAGTCACCCCTCCACTTT	CASSYRQSPLHF
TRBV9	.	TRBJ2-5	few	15	TGTGCCAGCAGCCCCCGCGGGGGCAAGAGAGAGACCCAGTACTTC	CASSPRGGKRETQYF
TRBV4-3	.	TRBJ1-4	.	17	TGCGCCAGCAGCCAAGAAAGAGGGGCAGTAGGGCACGAAAAACTGTTTTTT	CASSQERGAVGHEKLFF
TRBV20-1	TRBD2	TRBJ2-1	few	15	TGCAGTGCTAGAGGGAGGCGGGGGGCCTACAATGAGCAGTTCTTC	CSARGRRGAYNEQFF
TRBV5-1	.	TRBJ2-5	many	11	TGCGCCAGCAGCTTACAAGAGACCCAGTACTTC	CASSLQETQYF
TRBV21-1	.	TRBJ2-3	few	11	TGTGCCAGCACTCTAGTACATACGCAGTATTTT	CASTLVHTQYF
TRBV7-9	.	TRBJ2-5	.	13	TGTGCCAGCAGCCCAGGGCTGGCTGAGACCCAGTACTTC	CASSPGLAETQYF
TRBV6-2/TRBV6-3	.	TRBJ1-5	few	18	TGTGCCAGCAGTTTTGGACAGTCTGTCCTCTGGAGCAATCAGCCCCAGCATTTT	CASSFGQSVLWSNQPQHF
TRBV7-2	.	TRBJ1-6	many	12	TGTGCCAGCAGCTTACCGAATTCACCCCTCCACTTT	CASSLPNSPLHF
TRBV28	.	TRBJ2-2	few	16	TGTGCCAGCAAGGGGGCCTGGGGGGCGCCCACCGGGGAGCTGTTTTTT	CASKGAWGAPTGELFF
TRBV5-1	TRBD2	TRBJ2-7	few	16	TGCGCCAGCAGCTTGGTAGGGACTAGCACGACCTACGAGCAGTACTTC	CASSLVGTSTTYEQYF
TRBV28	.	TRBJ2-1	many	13	TGTGCCAGCAGGCAGAACCAGGGGCGAGAGCAGTTCTTC	CASRQNQGREQFF